This is a list of T cell receptor beta chains from one sample in a study of cytomegalovirus exposure and HLA in healthy donors. TCRdb's copy holds only in-frame clones and misses some; the assay was immunoSEQ multiplex PCR. The data hold about 120,000 clones, with 9.5% observed a single time. Sequenced sample: PBMCs. These receptors were taken from a young man in good health and CMV-seronegative. CDR3s include the opening cysteine and the closing phenylalanine or tryptophan. A D gene is named only where the DNA matches it firmly. Expanded clones are given a class, and other clones once, few, many or no size at all.

CDR3 protein	CDR3 DNA	V gene	clone size	J gene	D gene
CASRDSFNQPQHF	TGTGCCAGCAGAGACAGTTTCAATCAGCCCCAGCATTTT	TRBV6-1	.	TRBJ1-5	.
CASSARLAGDPETQYF	TGTGCCAGCAGCGCCCGATTAGCGGGGGACCCAGAGACCCAGTACTTC	TRBV9	few	TRBJ2-5	TRBD2
CAWSAGLAGVGQETQYF	TGTGCCTGGAGTGCCGGACTAGCGGGAGTAGGTCAAGAGACCCAGTACTTC	TRBV30	few	TRBJ2-5	TRBD2
CASKSREGFYEQYF	TGTGCCAGCAAATCGCGGGAGGGCTTCTACGAGCAGTACTTC	TRBV6-5	few	TRBJ2-7	TRBD2
CASSTGEYQPQHF	TGTGCCAGCTCGACAGGGGAGTATCAGCCCCAGCATTTT	TRBV7-2	.	TRBJ1-5	TRBD1
CASSLSGQDSYEQYF	TGTGCCAGCAGCTTATCGGGACAGGACTCCTACGAGCAGTACTTC	TRBV7-9	few	TRBJ2-7	TRBD1
CASSSSGGEKLFF	TGTGCCAGCAGCTCCTCGGGGGGTGAAAAACTGTTTTTT	TRBV5-4	few	TRBJ1-4	.
CASSRDRGQYEQYF	TGTGCCAGTAGTAGAGACAGGGGGCAGTACGAGCAGTACTTC	TRBV19	.	TRBJ2-7	TRBD1
CASSLDQGVSSYEQYF	TGCGCCAGCAGCTTGGATCAGGGGGTGAGCTCCTACGAGCAGTACTTC	TRBV5-1	.	TRBJ2-7	TRBD1
CASKVDRAQETQYF	TGTGCCAGCAAGGTGGACAGGGCCCAAGAGACCCAGTACTTC	TRBV5-4	.	TRBJ2-5	TRBD1
CAWSVPPGQLNEKLFF	TGTGCCTGGAGTGTGCCCCCGGGACAGCTAAATGAAAAACTGTTTTTT	TRBV30	.	TRBJ1-4	TRBD1
CASNPGQVGCTDTQYF	TGTGCCAGCAATCCGGGACAGGTTGGATGCACAGATACGCAGTATTTT	TRBV27	few	TRBJ2-3	TRBD1
CSVDGQGAGYEQYF	TGCAGCGTTGATGGGCAGGGGGCGGGCTACGAGCAGTACTTC	TRBV29-1	few	TRBJ2-7	TRBD1
CASSIGPHYEQYF	TGTGCCAGTAGTATAGGGCCACACTACGAGCAGTACTTC	TRBV19	.	TRBJ2-7	.
CASSSPRASGTRDTQYF	TGTGCCAGCAGCTCTCCCCGGGCTAGCGGGACTAGAGATACGCAGTATTTT	TRBV5-6	few	TRBJ2-3	TRBD2
CASSNWRVDREKLFF	TGTGCCAGTAGTAATTGGAGGGTAGATCGCGAAAAACTGTTTTTT	TRBV19	.	TRBJ1-4	.
CASSRRTGGGYEQYF	TGCGCCAGCAGCCGACGGACAGGGGGGGGGTACGAGCAGTACTTC	TRBV4-1	.	TRBJ2-7	TRBD1
CASRPGTGGTGELFF	TGCGCCAGCAGGCCCGGGACAGGGGGCACCGGGGAGCTGTTTTTT	TRBV5-1	.	TRBJ2-2	TRBD1
CASSLLASGGASETQYF	TGTGCCAGCAGCTTGTTAGCTAGCGGGGGGGCCTCGGAGACCCAGTACTTC	TRBV5-5	few	TRBJ2-5	TRBD2
CASGLGLAGEVLADTQYF	TGTGCTAGTGGTTTGGGACTAGCGGGGGAAGTTTTGGCAGATACGCAGTATTTT	TRBV12-5	few	TRBJ2-3	TRBD2
CASSPQGAQNTGELFF	TGTGCCAGCAGCCCACAGGGGGCGCAGAACACCGGGGAGCTGTTTTTT	TRBV7-2	.	TRBJ2-2	TRBD1
CASSIEVGGYTF	TGTGCCAGTAGTATAGAGGTGGGCGGCTACACCTTC	TRBV19	few	TRBJ1-2	.
CASSYTGPRETQYF	TGTGCCAGCAGCTATACAGGGCCCCGGGAGACCCAGTACTTC	TRBV7-2	.	TRBJ2-5	.
CASSLAGAGGTDTQYF	TGTGCCAGCAGCTTGGCGGGCGCGGGGGGCACAGATACGCAGTATTTT	TRBV5-4	few	TRBJ2-3	TRBD2
CASSLISGGAYEQYF	TGTGCCAGCAGCTTAATTAGCGGGGGGGCATACGAGCAGTACTTC	TRBV7-2	once	TRBJ2-7	TRBD2
CASSERLGAPDTQYF	TGTGCCAGCAGTGAACGGCTAGGGGCCCCAGATACGCAGTATTTT	TRBV2	.	TRBJ2-3	.
CASSEYSTGNQPQHF	TGTGCCAGCAGTGAATACAGTACGGGCAATCAGCCCCAGCATTTT	TRBV2	few	TRBJ1-5	.
CSVEVYSSLYGYTF	TGCAGCGTTGAAGTTTACAGTTCCTTGTATGGCTACACCTTC	TRBV29-1	.	TRBJ1-2	.
CASSQGQGRRVEETQYF	TGCGCCAGCAGCCAAGGGCAGGGGCGCCGGGTTGAAGAGACCCAGTACTTC	TRBV4-1	.	TRBJ2-5	.
CASSIVQVSNQPQHF	TGTGCCAGTAGTATAGTACAGGTTAGCAATCAGCCCCAGCATTTT	TRBV19	.	TRBJ1-5	.
CASVSSGAHEQYF	TGTGCCAGCGTTTCTAGCGGGGCCCACGAGCAGTACTTC	TRBV2	.	TRBJ2-7	TRBD2
CASSFLGTSGVADTQYF	TGTGCCAGCAGCTTCCTCGGGACTAGCGGGGTGGCAGATACGCAGTATTTT	TRBV7-8	.	TRBJ2-3	TRBD2
CASSTTSGGANEQFF	TGTGCCAGTAGCACCACTAGCGGGGGGGCAAATGAGCAGTTCTTC	TRBV19	few	TRBJ2-1	TRBD2
CASSTLLQANQPQHF	TGTGCCAGCAGCACCCTTCTGCAGGCCAATCAGCCCCAGCATTTT	TRBV28	few	TRBJ1-5	.
CASSVTGRSSYEQYF	TGTGCCAGCAGCGTTACAGGCAGGAGCTCCTACGAGCAGTACTTC	TRBV5-4	few	TRBJ2-7	.
CASSFTGDYGYTF	TGTGCCAGCAGTTTTACAGGGGACTATGGCTACACCTTC	TRBV27	.	TRBJ1-2	TRBD1
CASSSSLNTEAFF	TGCGCCAGCAGCTCTTCCTTGAACACTGAAGCTTTCTTT	TRBV5-1	few	TRBJ1-1	.
CASSHGTGVHNQPQHF	TGCGCCAGCAGCCACGGGACAGGGGTCCACAATCAGCCCCAGCATTTT	TRBV4-3	.	TRBJ1-5	TRBD1
CASSPVVGGEQYF	TGTGCCAGCTCACCGGTCGTCGGAGGCGAGCAGTACTTC	TRBV18	.	TRBJ2-7	.
CASSQSPGTGDNEQFF	TGCGCCAGCAGCCAAAGCCCCGGGACAGGAGACAATGAGCAGTTCTTC	TRBV4-1	.	TRBJ2-1	TRBD1
CASRKTGNFGIQYF	TGTGCCAGCAGGAAGACAGGGAATTTTGGCATTCAGTACTTC	TRBV7-8	few	TRBJ2-4	TRBD1
CASSLARGGYEQYF	TGTGCCAGCAGCTTGGCTCGGGGAGGCTACGAGCAGTACTTC	TRBV5-4	few	TRBJ2-7	.
CASSLLPGGNEQYF	TGTGCCAGCAGTTTATTGCCGGGAGGCAACGAGCAGTACTTC	TRBV27	.	TRBJ2-7	TRBD2
CASSIRDRRSKNIQYF	TGTGCCAGTAGTATCCGGGACAGGAGGTCCAAAAACATTCAGTACTTC	TRBV19	.	TRBJ2-4	TRBD1
CAWRQGNEQYF	TGTGCCTGGCGGCAGGGGAACGAGCAGTACTTC	TRBV30	few	TRBJ2-7	.
CASSVRTGEFTDTQYF	TGTGCCAGCAGCGTAAGGACAGGAGAGTTCACAGATACGCAGTATTTT	TRBV9	.	TRBJ2-3	TRBD1
CASSLSLTGSYGYTF	TGTGCCAGCAGTTTATCGTTAACGGGGAGCTATGGCTACACCTTC	TRBV27	few	TRBJ1-2	.
CASRSGLARETQYF	TGTGCCAGCAGGAGTGGACTAGCCCGGGAGACCCAGTACTTC	TRBV6-5	few	TRBJ2-5	TRBD2
CASSEIATGAEAFF	TGTGCCAGCAGTGAAATTGCGACAGGGGCCGAAGCTTTCTTT	TRBV6-1	.	TRBJ1-1	TRBD1
CASSWRQGVRTEAFF	TGTGCCAGCAGCTGGAGACAGGGGGTGAGAACTGAAGCTTTCTTT	TRBV7-8	few	TRBJ1-1	TRBD1
CASSMEGRFQPQHF	TGTGCCAGTAGTATGGAGGGGAGGTTTCAGCCCCAGCATTTT	TRBV19	.	TRBJ1-5	.
CASSSVGLAGDEQFF	TGTGCCAGCAGCTCGGTGGGACTAGCGGGAGACGAGCAGTTCTTC	TRBV7-6	few	TRBJ2-1	TRBD2
CASLDRRNIQYF	TGTGCCAGCCTTGACAGGAGAAACATTCAGTACTTC	TRBV6-1	few	TRBJ2-4	.
CASSQGIGRGQLTYEQYF	TGCGCCAGCAGCCAAGGAATAGGGCGGGGGCAACTAACCTACGAGCAGTACTTC	TRBV4-1	.	TRBJ2-7	.
CASSPIELAVYEQYF	TGTGCCAGCAGCCCTATCGAACTCGCGGTCTACGAGCAGTACTTC	TRBV6-6	.	TRBJ2-7	.
CASSPSDRTYEQYF	TGTGCCAGCTCACCATCGGACAGGACCTACGAGCAGTACTTC	TRBV18	.	TRBJ2-7	TRBD1